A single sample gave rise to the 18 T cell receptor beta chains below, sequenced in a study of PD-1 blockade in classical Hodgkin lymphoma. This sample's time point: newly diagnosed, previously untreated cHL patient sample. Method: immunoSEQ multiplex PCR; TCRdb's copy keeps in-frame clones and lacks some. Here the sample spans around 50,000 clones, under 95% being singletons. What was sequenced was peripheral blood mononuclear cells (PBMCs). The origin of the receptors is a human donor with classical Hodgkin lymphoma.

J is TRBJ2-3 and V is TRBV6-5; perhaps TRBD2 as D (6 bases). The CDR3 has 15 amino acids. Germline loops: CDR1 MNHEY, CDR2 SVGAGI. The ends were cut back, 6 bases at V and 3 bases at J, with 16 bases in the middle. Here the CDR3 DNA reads TGTGCCAGCAGGGAGGGAATCTGGGGGACAGATACGCAGTATTTT. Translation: CASREGIWGTDTQYF.

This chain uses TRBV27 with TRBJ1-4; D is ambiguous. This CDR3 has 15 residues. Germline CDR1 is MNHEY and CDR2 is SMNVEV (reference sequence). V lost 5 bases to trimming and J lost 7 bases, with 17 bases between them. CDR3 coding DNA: TGTGCCAGCAGTGGCGGCTTCCCGGCGGGTGAAAAACTGTTTTTT. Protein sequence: CASSGGFPAGEKLFF.

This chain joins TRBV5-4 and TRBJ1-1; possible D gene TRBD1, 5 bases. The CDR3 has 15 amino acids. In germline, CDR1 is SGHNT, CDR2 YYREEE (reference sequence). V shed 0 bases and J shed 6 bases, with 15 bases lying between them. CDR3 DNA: TGTGCCAGCAGCTTGGTCCCGGGGGAAGGGTCTGAAGCTTTCTTT. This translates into CASSLVPGEGSEAFF.

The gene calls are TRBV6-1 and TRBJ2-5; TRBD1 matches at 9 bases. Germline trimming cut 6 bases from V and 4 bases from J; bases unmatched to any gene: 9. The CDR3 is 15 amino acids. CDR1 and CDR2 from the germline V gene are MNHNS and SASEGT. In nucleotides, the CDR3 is TGTGCCAGCAGGGCCGGGACAGGGCGTGTAGAGACCCAGTACTTC. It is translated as CASRAGTGRVETQYF.

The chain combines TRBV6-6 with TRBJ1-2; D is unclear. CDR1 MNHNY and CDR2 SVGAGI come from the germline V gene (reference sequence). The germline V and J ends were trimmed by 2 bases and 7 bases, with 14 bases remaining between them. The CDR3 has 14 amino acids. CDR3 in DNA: TGTGCCAGCAGTTACCTCCCCGGCGGGTTTGGCTACACCTTC. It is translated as CASSYLPGGFGYTF.

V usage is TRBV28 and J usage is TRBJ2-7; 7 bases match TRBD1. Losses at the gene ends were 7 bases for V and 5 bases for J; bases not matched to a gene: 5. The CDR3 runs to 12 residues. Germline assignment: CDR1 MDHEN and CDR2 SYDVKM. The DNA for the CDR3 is TGTGCCAGCAAGGAGACAGGGCACGAGCAGTACTTC. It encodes CASKETGHEQYF.

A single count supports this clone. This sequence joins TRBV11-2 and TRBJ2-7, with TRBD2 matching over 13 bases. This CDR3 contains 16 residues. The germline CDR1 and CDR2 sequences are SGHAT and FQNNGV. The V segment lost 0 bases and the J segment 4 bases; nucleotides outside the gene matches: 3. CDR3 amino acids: CASSLEGLAGNYEQYV. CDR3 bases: TGTGCCAGCAGCTTAGAGGGACTAGCGGGGAATTACGAGCAGTACGTC.

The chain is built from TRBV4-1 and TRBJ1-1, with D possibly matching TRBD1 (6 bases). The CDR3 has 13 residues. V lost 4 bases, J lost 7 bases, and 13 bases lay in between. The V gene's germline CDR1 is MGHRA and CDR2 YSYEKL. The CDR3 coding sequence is TGCGCCAGCAGCCGGTACAGGGAGAGTGAAGCTTTCTTT. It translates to CASSRYRESEAFF.

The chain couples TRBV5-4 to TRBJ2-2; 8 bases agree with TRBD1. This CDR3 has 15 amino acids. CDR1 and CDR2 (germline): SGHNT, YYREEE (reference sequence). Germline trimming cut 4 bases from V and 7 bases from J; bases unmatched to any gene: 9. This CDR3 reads CASSATGAPGGELFF. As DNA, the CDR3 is TGTGCCAGCAGCGCGACAGGGGCCCCAGGCGGGGAGCTGTTTTTT. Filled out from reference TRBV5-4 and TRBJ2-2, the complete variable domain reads ETGVTQSPTHLIKTRGQQVTLRCSSQSGHNTVSWYQQALGQGPQFIFQYYREEENGRGNFPPRFSGLQFPNYSSELNVNALELDDSALYLCASSATGAPGGELFFGEGSRLTVL.

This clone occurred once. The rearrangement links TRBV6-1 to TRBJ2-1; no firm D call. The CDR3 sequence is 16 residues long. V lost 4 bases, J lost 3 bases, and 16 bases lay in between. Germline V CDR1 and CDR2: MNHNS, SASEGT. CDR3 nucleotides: TGTGCCAGCAGTGCCCTTGGGCGACCGGACTACAATGAGCAGTTCTTC. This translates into CASSALGRPDYNEQFF.

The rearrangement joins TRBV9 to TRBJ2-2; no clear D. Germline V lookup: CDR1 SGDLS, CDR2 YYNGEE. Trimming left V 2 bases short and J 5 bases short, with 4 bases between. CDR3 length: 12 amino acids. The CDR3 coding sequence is TGTGCCAGCAGCGTCTTGACCGGGGAGCTGTTTTTT. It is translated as CASSVLTGELFF.

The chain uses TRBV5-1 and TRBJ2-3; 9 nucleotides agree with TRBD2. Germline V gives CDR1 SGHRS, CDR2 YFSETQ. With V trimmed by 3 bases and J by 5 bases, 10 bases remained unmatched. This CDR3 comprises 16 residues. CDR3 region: CASSSAAAGGEDTQYF. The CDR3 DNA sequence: TGCGCCAGCAGCTCGGCCGCGGCGGGAGGGGAAGATACGCAGTATTTT.

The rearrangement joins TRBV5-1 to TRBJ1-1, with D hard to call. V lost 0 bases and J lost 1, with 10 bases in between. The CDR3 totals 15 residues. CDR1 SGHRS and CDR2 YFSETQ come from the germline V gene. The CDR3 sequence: CASSLAPAGNTEAFF. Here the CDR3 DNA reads TGCGCCAGCAGCTTGGCCCCGGCAGGGAACACTGAAGCTTTCTTT.

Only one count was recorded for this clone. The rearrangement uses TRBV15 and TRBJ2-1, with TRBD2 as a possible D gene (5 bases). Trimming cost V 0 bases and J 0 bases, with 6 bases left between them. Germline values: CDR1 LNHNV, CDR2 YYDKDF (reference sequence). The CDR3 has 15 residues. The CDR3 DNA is TGTGCCACCAGCAGAGAAACTAGCTCCTACAATGAGCAGTTCTTC. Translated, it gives CATSRETSSYNEQFF.

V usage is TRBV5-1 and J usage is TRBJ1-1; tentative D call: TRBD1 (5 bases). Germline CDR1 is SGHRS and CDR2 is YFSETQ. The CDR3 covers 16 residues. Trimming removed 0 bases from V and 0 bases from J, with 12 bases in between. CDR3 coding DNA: TGCGCCAGCAGCTTGGGCAGGGCTTTCTTGAACACTGAAGCTTTCTTT. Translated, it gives CASSLGRAFLNTEAFF.

The DNA of the CDR3 is TGTGCCAGCAGCGTAGAGGGAGGGAATCAGCCCCAGCATTTT. This gives the protein CASSVEGGNQPQHF. This rearrangement joins TRBV9 to TRBJ1-5; D call uncertain. The V end lost 0 bases, the J end lost 4 bases, and 8 bases lay between the germline ends. The CDR3 is made up of 14 amino acids. CDR1 SGDLS and CDR2 YYNGEE come from the germline V gene.

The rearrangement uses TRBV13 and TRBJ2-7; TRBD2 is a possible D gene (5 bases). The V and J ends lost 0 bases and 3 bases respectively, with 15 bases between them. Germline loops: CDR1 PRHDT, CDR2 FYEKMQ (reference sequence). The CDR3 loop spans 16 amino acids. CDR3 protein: CASSLGGGTANYEQYF. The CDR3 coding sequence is TGTGCCAGCAGCTTAGGCGGAGGAACGGCGAACTACGAGCAGTACTTC.

The CDR3 loop is CASSFVSGNTEAFF. The CDR3 DNA is TGTGCCAGCAGCTTCGTTTCAGGGAACACTGAAGCTTTCTTT. The chain is built from TRBV11-3 and TRBJ1-1; D is undetermined. The germline V gene has CDR1 SGHNT and CDR2 YENEEA. The CDR3 covers 14 residues. The V and J ends lost 3 bases and 1 base respectively, with 9 bases between them.